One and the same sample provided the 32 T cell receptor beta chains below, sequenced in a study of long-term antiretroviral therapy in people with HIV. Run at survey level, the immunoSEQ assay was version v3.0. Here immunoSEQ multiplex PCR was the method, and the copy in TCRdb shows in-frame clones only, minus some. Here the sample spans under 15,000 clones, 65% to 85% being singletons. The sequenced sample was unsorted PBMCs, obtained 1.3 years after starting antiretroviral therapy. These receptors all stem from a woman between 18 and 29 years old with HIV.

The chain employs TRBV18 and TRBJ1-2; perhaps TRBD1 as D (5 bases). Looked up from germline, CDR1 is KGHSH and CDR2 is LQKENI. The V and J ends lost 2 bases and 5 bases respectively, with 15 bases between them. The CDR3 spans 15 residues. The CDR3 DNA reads TGTGCCAGCTCACCAGGGTCACAGGAGTTATATGGCTACACCTTC. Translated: CASSPGSQELYGYTF.

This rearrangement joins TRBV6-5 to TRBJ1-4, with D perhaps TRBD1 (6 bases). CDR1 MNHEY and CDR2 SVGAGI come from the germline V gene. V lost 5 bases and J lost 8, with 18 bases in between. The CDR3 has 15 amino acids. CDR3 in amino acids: CASSTYRAGGEKLFF. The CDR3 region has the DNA TGTGCCAGCAGTACTTACAGGGCGGGAGGGGAAAAACTGTTTTTT.

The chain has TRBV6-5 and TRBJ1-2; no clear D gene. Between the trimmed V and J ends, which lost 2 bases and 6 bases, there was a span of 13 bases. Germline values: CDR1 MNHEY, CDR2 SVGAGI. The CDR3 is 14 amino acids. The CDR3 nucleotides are TGTGCCAGCAGTTACAACGGCCTGCCCGATGGCTACACCTTC. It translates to CASSYNGLPDGYTF.

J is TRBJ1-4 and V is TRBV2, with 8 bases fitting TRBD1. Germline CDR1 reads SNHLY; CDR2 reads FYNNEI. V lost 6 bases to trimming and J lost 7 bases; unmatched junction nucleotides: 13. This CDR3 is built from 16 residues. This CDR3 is CASSPLVAGGSEKLFF. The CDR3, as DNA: TGTGCCAGCAGCCCACTGGTAGCAGGGGGCTCTGAAAAACTGTTTTTT.

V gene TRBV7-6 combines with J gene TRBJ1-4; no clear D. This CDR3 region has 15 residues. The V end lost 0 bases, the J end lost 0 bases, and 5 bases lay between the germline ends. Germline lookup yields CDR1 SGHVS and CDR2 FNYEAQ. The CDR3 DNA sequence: TGTGCCAGCAGCTTAGCACGGGCAACTAATGAAAAACTGTTTTTT. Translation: CASSLARATNEKLFF.

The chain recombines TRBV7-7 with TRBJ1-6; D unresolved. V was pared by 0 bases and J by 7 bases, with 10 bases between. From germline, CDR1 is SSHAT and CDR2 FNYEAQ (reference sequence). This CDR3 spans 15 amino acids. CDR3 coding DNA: TGTGCCAGCAGCTTAGCGCTGAGAGAGAATTCACCCCTCCACTTT. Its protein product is CASSLALRENSPLHF.

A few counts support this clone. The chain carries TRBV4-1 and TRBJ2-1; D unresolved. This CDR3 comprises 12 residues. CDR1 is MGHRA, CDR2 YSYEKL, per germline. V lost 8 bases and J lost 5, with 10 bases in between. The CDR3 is CASGESHNEQFF. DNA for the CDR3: TGCGCCAGCGGAGAGTCCCACAATGAGCAGTTCTTC.

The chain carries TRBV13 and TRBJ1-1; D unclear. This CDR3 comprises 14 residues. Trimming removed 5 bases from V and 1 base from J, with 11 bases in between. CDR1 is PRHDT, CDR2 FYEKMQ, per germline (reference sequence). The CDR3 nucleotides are TGTGCCAGCAGCCTTATGACGGGGAACACTGAAGCTTTCTTT. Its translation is CASSLMTGNTEAFF.

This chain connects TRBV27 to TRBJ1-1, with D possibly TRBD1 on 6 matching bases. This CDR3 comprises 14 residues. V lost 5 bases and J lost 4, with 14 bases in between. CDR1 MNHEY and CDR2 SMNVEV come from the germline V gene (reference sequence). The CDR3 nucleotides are TGTGCCAGCAGTCCCTCAGGGGCACGCACTGAAGCTTTCTTT. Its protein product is CASSPSGARTEAFF.

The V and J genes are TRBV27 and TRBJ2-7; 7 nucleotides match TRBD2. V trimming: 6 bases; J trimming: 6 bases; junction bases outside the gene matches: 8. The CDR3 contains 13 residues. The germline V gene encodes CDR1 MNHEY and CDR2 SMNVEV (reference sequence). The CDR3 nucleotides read TGTGCCAGCAGGGGGAGGGGAGGTTTCGAGCAGTACTTC. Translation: CASRGRGGFEQYF.

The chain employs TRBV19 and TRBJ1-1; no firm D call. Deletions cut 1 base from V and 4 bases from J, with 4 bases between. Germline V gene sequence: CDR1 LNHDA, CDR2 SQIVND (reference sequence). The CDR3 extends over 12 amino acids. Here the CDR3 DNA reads TGTGCCAGTAGTATAGGCTCCACTGAAGCTTTCTTT. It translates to CASSIGSTEAFF.

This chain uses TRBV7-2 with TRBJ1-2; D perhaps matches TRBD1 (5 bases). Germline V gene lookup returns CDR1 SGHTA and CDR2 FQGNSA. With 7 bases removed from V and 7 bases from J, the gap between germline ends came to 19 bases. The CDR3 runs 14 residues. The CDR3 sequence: CASTYTGTELGYTF. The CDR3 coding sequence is TGTGCCAGCACCTATACCGGGACGGAGCTTGGCTACACCTTC.

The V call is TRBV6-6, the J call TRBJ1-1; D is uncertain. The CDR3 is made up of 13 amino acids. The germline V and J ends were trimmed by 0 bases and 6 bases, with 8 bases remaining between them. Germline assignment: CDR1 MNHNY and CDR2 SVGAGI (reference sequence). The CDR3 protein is CASSYSERAEAFF. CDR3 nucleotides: TGTGCCAGCAGTTACTCGGAAAGGGCTGAAGCTTTCTTT.

The CDR3 sequence is CASSYSNRAGPQHF. The CDR3, as DNA: TGTGCCAGCAGTTACTCGAACCGCGCTGGGCCCCAGCATTTT. The chain has TRBV6-5 and TRBJ1-5; D uncertain. The CDR3 contains 14 residues. V gave up 0 bases and J gave up 9 bases, with 12 bases separating them. From germline, CDR1 is MNHEY and CDR2 SVGAGI.

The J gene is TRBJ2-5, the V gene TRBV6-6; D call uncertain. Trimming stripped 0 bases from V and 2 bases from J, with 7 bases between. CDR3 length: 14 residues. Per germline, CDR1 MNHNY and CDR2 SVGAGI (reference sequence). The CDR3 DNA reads TGTGCCAGCAGTTACTCGACCGGTCAAGAGACCCAGTACTTC. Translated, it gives CASSYSTGQETQYF.

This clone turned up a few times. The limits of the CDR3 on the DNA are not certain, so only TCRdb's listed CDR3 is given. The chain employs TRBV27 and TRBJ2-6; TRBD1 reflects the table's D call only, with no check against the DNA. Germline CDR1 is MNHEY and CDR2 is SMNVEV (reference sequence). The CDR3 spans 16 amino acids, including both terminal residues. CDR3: CASSSSDTSGANVLTF.

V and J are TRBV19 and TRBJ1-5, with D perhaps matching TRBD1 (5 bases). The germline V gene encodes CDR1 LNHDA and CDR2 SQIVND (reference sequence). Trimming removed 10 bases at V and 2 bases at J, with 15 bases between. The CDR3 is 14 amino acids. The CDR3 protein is CATTGGVGNQPQHF. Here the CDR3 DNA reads TGTGCCACGACCGGGGGAGTCGGCAATCAGCCCCAGCATTTT.

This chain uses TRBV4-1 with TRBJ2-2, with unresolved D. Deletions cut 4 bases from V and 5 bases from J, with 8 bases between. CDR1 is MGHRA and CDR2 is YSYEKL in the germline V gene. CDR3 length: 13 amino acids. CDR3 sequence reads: CASSRDGTGELFF. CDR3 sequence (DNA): TGCGCCAGCAGCCGGGATGGGACCGGGGAGCTGTTTTTT.

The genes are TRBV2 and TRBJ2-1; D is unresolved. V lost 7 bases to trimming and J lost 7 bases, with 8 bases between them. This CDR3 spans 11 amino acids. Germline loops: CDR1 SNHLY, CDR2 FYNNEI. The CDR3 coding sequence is TGTGCCAGCATGGTTGGTAATGAGCAGTTCTTC. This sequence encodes CASMVGNEQFF.

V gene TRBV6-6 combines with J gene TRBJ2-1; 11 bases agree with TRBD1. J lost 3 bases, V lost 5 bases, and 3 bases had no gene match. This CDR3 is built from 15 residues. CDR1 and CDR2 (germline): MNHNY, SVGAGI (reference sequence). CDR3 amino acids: CASSKGQGDYNEQFF. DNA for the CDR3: TGTGCCAGCAGTAAGGGACAGGGGGACTACAATGAGCAGTTCTTC.

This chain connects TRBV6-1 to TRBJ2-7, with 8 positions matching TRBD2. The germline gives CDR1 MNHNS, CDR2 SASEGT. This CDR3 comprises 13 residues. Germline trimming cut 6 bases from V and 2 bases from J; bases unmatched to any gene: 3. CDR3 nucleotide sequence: TGTGCCAGCAGGGTACTAGCGGCCTACGAGCAGTACTTC. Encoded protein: CASRVLAAYEQYF.

Here the CDR3 DNA reads TGTGCCAGCAGCCCGACAGGGGCGATTAACTATGGCTACACCTTC. Encoded protein: CASSPTGAINYGYTF. The V gene is TRBV2, the J gene TRBJ1-2; 8 nucleotides agree with TRBD1. CDR3 size: 15 residues. CDR1 is SNHLY and CDR2 is FYNNEI in the germline V gene. V gave up 6 bases and J gave up 1 base; unmatched junction bases: 7.

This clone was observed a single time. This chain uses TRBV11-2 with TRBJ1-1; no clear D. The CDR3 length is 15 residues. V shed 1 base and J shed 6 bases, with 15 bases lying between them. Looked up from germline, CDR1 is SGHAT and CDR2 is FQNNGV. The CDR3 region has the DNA TGTGCCAGCAGCTTAGGAGGTGGACCGCAGGCTGAAGCTTTCTTT. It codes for CASSLGGGPQAEAFF.

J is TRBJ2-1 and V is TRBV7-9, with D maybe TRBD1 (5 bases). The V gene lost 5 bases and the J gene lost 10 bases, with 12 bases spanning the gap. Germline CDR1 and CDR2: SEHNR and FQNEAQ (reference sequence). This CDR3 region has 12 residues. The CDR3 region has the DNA TGTGCCAGCAGCCGTCAGGGTTGGGAGCAGTTCTTC. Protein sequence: CASSRQGWEQFF.

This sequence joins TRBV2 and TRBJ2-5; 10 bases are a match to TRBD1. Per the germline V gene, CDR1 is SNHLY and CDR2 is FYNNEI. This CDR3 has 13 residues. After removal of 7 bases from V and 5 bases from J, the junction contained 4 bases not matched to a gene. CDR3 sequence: CASIGTGAETQYF. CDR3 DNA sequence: TGTGCCAGCATCGGGACAGGGGCTGAGACCCAGTACTTC.

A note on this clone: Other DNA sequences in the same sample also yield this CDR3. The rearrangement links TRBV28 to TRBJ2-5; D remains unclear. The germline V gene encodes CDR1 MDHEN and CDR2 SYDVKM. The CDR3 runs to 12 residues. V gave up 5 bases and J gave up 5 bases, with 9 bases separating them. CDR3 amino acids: CASSPVRETQYF. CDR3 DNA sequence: TGTGCCAGCAGTCCGGTCAGGGAGACCCAGTACTTC.

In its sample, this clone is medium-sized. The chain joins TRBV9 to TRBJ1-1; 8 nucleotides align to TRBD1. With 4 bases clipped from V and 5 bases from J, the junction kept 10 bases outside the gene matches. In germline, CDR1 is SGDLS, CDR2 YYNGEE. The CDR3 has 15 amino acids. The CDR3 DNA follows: TGTGCCAGCAGCCCATCGGGACAGGTGGGAACTGAAGCTTTCTTT. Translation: CASSPSGQVGTEAFF.

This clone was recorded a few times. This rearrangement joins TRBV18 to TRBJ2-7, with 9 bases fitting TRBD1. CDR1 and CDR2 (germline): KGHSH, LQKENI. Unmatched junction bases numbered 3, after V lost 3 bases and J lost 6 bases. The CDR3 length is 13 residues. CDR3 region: CASSPDRGGEQYF. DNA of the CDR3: TGTGCCAGCTCACCGGACAGGGGTGGCGAGCAGTACTTC.

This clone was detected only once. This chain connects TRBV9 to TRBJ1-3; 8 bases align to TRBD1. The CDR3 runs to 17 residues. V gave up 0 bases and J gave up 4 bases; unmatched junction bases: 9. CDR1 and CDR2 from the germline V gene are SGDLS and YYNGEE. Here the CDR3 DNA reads TGTGCCAGCAGCGTAGAAGGGGCCAGGGGGCCCGGAAACACCATATATTTT. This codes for CASSVEGARGPGNTIYF.

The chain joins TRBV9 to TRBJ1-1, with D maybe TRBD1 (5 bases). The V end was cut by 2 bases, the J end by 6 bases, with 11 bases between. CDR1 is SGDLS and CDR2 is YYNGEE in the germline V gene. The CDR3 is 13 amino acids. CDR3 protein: CASSVRDDSEAFF. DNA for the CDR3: TGTGCCAGCAGCGTCCGGGACGACTCTGAAGCTTTCTTT.

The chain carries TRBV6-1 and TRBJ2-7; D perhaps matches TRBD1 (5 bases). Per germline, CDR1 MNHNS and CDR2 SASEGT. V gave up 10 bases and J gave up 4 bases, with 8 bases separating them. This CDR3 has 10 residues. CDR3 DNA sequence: TGTGCCATACAGGATTACGAGCAGTACTTC. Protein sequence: CAIQDYEQYF.

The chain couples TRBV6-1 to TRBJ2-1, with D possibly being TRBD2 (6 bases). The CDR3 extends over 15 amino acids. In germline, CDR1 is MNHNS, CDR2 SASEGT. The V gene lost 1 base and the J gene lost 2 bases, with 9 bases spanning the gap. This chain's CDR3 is CASSEGSGTYNEQFF. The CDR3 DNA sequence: TGTGCCAGCAGTGAAGGTAGCGGAACCTACAATGAGCAGTTCTTC.